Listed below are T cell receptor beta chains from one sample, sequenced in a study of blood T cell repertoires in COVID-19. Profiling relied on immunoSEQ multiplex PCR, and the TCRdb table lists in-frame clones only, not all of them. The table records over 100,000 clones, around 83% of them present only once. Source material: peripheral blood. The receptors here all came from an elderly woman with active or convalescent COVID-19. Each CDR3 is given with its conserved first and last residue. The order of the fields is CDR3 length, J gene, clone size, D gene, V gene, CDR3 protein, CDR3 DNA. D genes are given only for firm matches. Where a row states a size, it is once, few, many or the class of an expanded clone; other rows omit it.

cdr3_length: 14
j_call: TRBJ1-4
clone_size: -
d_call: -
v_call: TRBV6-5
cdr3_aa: CASSNRATNEKLFF
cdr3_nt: TGTGCCAGCAGCAACAGGGCAACTAATGAAAAACTGTTTTTT

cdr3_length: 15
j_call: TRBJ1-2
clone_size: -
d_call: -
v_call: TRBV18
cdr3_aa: CASSPRTDLNYGYTF
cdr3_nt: TGTGCCAGCTCACCCAGGACAGACCTTAACTATGGCTACACCTTC

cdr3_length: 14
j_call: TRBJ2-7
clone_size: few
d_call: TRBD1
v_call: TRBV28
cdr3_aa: CASSAAGGSYEQYF
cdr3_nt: TGTGCCAGCAGTGCGGCAGGGGGCTCGTACGAGCAGTACTTC

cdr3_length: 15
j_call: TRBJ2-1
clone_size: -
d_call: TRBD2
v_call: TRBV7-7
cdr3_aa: CASSARLAGENEQFF
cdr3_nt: TGTGCTAGCAGCGCACGACTAGCGGGTGAGAATGAGCAGTTCTTC

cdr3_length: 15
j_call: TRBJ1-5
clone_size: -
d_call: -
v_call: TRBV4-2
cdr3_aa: CASSQAVGGNQPQHF
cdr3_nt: TGTGCCAGCAGCCAAGCGGTAGGGGGCAATCAGCCCCAGCATTTT

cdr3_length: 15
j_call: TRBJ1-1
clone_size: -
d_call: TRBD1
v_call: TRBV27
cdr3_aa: CASRELRDRGTEAFF
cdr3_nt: TGTGCCAGCAGGGAGCTGCGGGACAGGGGGACTGAAGCTTTCTTT

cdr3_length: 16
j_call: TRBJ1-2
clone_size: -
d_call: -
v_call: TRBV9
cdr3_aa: CASSVDRLGQGYGYTF
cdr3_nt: TGTGCCAGCAGCGTAGATAGATTAGGGCAGGGGTATGGCTACACCTTC

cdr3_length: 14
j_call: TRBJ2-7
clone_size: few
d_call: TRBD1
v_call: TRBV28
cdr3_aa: CASSSGTDSYEQYF
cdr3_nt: TGTGCCAGCAGTTCCGGGACAGACTCCTACGAGCAGTACTTC

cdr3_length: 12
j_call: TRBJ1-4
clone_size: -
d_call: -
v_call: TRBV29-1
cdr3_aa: CSVGWGREKLFF
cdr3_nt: TGCAGCGTTGGGTGGGGCCGGGAAAAACTGTTTTTT

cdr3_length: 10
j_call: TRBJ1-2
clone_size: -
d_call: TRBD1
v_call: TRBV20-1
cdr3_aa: CSAQGDGYTF
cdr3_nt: TGCAGTGCTCAGGGGGACGGCTACACCTTC

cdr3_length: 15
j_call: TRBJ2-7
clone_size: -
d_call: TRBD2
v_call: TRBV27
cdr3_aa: CASSSRAGSSYEQYF
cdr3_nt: TGTGCCAGCAGTTCAAGAGCGGGGAGCTCCTACGAGCAGTACTTC

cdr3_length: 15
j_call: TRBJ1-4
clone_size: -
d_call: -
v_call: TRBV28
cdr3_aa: CASSLFGQSNEKLFF
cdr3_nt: TGTGCCAGCAGTTTATTTGGACAGTCTAATGAAAAACTGTTTTTT

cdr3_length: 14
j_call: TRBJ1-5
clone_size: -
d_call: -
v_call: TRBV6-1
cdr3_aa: CASSGAFSNQPQHF
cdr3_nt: TGTGCCAGCAGTGGAGCCTTTAGCAATCAGCCCCAGCATTTT

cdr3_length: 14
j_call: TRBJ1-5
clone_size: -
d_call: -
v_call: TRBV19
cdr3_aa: CASSTGLSNQPQHF
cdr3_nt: TGTGCCAGTAGTACGGGACTGTCCAATCAGCCCCAGCATTTT

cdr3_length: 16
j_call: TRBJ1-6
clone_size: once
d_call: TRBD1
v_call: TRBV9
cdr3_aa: CASSPRDSSYNSPLHF
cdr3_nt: TGTGCCAGCAGCCCGAGGGACAGCTCCTATAATTCACCCCTCCACTTT

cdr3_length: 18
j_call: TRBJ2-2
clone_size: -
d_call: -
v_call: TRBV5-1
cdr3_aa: CASSFISSEGSVTGELFF
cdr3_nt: TGCGCCAGCAGCTTTATCTCCTCAGAAGGGAGTGTAACCGGGGAGCTGTTTTTT

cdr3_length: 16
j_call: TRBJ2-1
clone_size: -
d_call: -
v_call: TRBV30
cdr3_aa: CAWRPRTANRYNEQFF
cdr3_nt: TGTGCCTGGAGGCCCCGGACAGCAAATCGCTACAATGAGCAGTTCTTC

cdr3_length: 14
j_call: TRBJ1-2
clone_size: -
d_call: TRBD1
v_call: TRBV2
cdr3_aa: CASSADRGLYGYTF
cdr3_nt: TGTGCCAGCAGTGCGGACAGGGGGCTCTATGGCTACACCTTC

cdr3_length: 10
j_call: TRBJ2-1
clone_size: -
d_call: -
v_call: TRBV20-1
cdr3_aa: CSASSTEQFF
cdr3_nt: TGCAGTGCTAGTTCTACTGAGCAGTTCTTC

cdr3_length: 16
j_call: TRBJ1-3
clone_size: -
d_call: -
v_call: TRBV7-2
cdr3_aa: CASSLVSVLSGNTIYF
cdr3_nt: TGTGCCAGCAGCTTGGTTTCGGTTCTCTCTGGAAACACCATATATTTT

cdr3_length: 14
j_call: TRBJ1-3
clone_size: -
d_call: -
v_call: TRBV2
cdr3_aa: CASSERTAGNTIYF
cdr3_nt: TGTGCCAGCAGTGAACGGACAGCTGGAAACACCATATATTTT

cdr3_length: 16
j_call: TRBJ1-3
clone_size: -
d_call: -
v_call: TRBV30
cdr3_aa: CAWSLILDSSGNTIYF
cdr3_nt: TGTGCCTGGAGTCTTATACTCGACAGCTCTGGAAACACCATATATTTT

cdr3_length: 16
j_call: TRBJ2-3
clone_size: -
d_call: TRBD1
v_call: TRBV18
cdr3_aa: CASSPNGQGYTDTQYF
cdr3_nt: TGTGCCAGCTCACCGAATGGACAGGGGTATACAGATACGCAGTATTTT

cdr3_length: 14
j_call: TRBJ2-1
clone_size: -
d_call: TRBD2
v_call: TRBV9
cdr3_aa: CASSSIGTSNEQFF
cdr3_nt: TGTGCCAGCAGCAGCATCGGGACTAGCAATGAGCAGTTCTTC

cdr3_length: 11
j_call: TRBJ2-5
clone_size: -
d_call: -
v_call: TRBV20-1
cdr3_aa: CSPAWAGTQYF
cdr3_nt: TGCAGTCCAGCCTGGGCGGGGACCCAGTACTTC

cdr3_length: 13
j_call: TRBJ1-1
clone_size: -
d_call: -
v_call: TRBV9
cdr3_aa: CASSVGTEGRAFF
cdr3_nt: TGTGCCAGCAGCGTAGGAACGGAGGGTCGAGCTTTCTTT

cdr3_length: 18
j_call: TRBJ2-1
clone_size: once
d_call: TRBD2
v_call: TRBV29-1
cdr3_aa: CSVAGLAGAESSYNEQFF
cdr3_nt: TGCAGCGTGGCAGGACTAGCGGGGGCCGAGAGCTCCTACAATGAGCAGTTCTTC

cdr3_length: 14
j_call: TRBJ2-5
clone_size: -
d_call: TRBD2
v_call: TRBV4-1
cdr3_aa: CASSHPGRGETQYF
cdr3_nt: TGCGCCAGCAGCCATCCCGGGAGGGGAGAGACCCAGTACTTC

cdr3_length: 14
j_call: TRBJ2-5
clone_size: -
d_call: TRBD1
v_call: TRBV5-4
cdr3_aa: CASSPGQGSETQYF
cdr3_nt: TGTGCCAGCAGCCCCGGACAGGGGTCGGAGACCCAGTACTTC

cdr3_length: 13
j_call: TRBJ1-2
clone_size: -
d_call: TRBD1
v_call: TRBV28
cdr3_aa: CASSTPGQGLYTF
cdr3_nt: TGTGCCAGCAGTACCCCGGGACAGGGGTTGTACACCTTC

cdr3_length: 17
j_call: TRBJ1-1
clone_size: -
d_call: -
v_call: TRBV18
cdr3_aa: CASSPGMLDGENTEAFF
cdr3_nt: TGTGCCAGCTCACCGGGGATGCTAGACGGGGAGAACACTGAAGCTTTCTTT

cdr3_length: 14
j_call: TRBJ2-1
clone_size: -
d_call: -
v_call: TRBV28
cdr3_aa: CASSPRGGINEQFF
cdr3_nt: TGTGCCAGCAGTCCGCGGGGCGGGATAAATGAGCAGTTCTTC

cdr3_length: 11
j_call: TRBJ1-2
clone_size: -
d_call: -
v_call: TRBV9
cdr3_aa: CASSSNYGYTF
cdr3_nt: TGTGCCAGCAGCTCGAACTATGGCTACACCTTC

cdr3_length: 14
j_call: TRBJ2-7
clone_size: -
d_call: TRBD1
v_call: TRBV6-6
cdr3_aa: CASSPGTGLYEQYF
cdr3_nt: TGTGCCAGCAGTCCCGGGACAGGGCTTTACGAGCAGTACTTC

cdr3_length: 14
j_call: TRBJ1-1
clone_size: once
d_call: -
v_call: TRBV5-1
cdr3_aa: CASSLGGFNTEAFF
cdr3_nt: TGCGCCAGCAGCTTGGGGGGCTTTAACACTGAAGCTTTCTTT

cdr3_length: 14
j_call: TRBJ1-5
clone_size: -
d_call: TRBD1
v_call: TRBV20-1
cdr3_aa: CSASTTGMDQPQHF
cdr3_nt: TGCAGTGCTAGTACGACAGGGATGGATCAGCCCCAGCATTTT

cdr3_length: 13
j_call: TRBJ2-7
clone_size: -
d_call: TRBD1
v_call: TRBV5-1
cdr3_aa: CASSPPRGQEQYF
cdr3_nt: TGCGCCAGCAGCCCGCCCAGGGGGCAAGAGCAGTACTTC

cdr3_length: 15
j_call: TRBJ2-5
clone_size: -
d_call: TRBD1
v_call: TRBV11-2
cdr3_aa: CASSFRQGPQETQYF
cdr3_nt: TGTGCCAGCAGCTTCCGACAGGGGCCTCAAGAGACCCAGTACTTC

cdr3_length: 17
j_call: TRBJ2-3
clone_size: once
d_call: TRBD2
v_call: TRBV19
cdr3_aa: CASSKVTGREGTDTQYF
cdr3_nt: TGTGCCAGTAGTAAAGTGACGGGGCGGGAGGGCACAGATACGCAGTATTTT

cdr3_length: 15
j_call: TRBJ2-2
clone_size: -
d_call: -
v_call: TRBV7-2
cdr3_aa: CASSFSTGNTGELFF
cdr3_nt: TGTGCCAGCAGCTTCAGCACGGGGAACACCGGGGAGCTGTTTTTT

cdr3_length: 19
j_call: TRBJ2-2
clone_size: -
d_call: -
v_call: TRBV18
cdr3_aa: CASSSFLNGMGANTGELFF
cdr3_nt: TGTGCCAGCTCCTCTTTTCTGAACGGGATGGGAGCGAACACCGGGGAGCTGTTTTTT

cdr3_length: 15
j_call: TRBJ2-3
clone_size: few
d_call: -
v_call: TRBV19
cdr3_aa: CASTDGASGTDTQYF
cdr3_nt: TGTGCCAGTACAGACGGGGCTAGCGGCACAGATACGCAGTATTTT

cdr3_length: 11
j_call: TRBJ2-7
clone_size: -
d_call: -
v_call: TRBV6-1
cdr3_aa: CASSNRYEQYF
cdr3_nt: TGTGCCAGCAGCAACAGGTACGAGCAGTACTTC

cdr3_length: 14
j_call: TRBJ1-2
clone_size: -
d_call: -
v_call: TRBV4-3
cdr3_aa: CASSHLDSPYGYTF
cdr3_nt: TGCGCCAGCAGCCACCTAGACAGCCCCTATGGCTACACCTTC

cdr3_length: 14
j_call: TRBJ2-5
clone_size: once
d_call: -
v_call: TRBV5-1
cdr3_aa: CASSLGSGQETQYF
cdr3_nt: TGCGCCAGCAGCTTGGGTAGCGGCCAAGAGACCCAGTACTTC

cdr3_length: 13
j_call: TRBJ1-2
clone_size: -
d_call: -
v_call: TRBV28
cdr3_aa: CASSLVQNYGYTF
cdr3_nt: TGTGCCAGCAGTTTAGTACAGAACTATGGCTACACCTTC

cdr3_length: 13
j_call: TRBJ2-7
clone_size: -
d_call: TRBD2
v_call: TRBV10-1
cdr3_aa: CASSDHGGYEQYF
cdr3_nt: TGCGCCAGCAGTGACCACGGGGGGTACGAGCAGTACTTC

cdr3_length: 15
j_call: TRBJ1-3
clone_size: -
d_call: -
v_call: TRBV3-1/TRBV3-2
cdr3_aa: CASSQTQGSGNTIYF
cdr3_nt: TGTGCCAGCAGCCAAACTCAGGGCTCTGGAAACACCATATATTTT

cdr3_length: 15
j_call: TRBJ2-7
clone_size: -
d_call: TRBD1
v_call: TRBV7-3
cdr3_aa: CASSLSGTGSYEQYF
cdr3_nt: TGTGCCAGCAGCCTCTCCGGGACAGGCTCCTACGAGCAGTACTTC

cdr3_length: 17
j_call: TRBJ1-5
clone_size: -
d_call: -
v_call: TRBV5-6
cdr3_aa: CASSYTVEQGINQPQHF
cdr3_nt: TGTGCCAGCAGCTACACGGTCGAGCAGGGGATCAATCAGCCCCAGCATTTT

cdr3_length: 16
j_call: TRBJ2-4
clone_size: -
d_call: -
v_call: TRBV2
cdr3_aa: CASSEGQVLAKNIQYF
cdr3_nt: TGTGCCAGCAGTGAGGGGCAGGTGCTAGCCAAAAACATTCAGTACTTC